This is a list of T cell receptor beta chains from one sample in a study of cytomegalovirus exposure and HLA in healthy donors. The repertoire was sequenced with immunoSEQ multiplex PCR; TCRdb's copy has only in-frame clones and lacks some. The sample carries 65,000 to 85,000 clones, around 10% recorded once. The sequencing input was PBMCs. The receptor source for this set is a man between 60 and 75 years old in good health and CMV-seropositive. CDR3s include the opening cysteine and the closing phenylalanine or tryptophan. Fields, in order: clone size, V gene, J gene, CDR3 protein. Not every row has a clone size; where given, it reads once, few, many or a size class.

clone_size: many; v_call: TRBV21-1; j_call: TRBJ1-1; cdr3_aa: CASSREDKLTEAFF
clone_size: .; v_call: TRBV9; j_call: TRBJ2-5; cdr3_aa: CASSPPGGRTQYF
clone_size: few; v_call: TRBV19; j_call: TRBJ2-7; cdr3_aa: CASSSRDSPYEQYF
clone_size: .; v_call: TRBV6-6; j_call: TRBJ1-5; cdr3_aa: CASSYDAGAFGKPQHF
clone_size: .; v_call: TRBV2; j_call: TRBJ1-2; cdr3_aa: CAVFEQAASYGYTF
clone_size: few; v_call: TRBV9; j_call: TRBJ2-5; cdr3_aa: CASSFRAGGQETQYF
clone_size: .; v_call: TRBV28; j_call: TRBJ2-6; cdr3_aa: CASSLRQGNSGANVLTF
clone_size: .; v_call: TRBV6-1; j_call: TRBJ1-4; cdr3_aa: CASSGRDSPTNEKLFF
clone_size: .; v_call: TRBV19; j_call: TRBJ1-1; cdr3_aa: CATKREGRGGNTEAFF
clone_size: .; v_call: TRBV9; j_call: TRBJ2-1; cdr3_aa: CASSVGLAGTNEQFF
clone_size: .; v_call: TRBV29-1; j_call: TRBJ1-5; cdr3_aa: CSVANGNNQPQHF
clone_size: few; v_call: TRBV29-1; j_call: TRBJ2-7; cdr3_aa: CSVTRQSSYEQYF
clone_size: few; v_call: TRBV2; j_call: TRBJ1-1; cdr3_aa: CASSRRDTEAFF
clone_size: .; v_call: TRBV27; j_call: TRBJ2-3; cdr3_aa: CASSSLGREDRTDTQYF
clone_size: few; v_call: TRBV10-2; j_call: TRBJ2-1; cdr3_aa: CASGTPSSYNEQFF
clone_size: few; v_call: TRBV19; j_call: TRBJ1-1; cdr3_aa: CASTQGQPYTEAFF
clone_size: few; v_call: TRBV29-1; j_call: TRBJ2-6; cdr3_aa: CSVRTGGAGANVLTF
clone_size: few; v_call: TRBV9; j_call: TRBJ2-3; cdr3_aa: CASSLGLGADTQYF
clone_size: .; v_call: TRBV5-1; j_call: TRBJ2-2; cdr3_aa: CASSKEGGRSGELFF
clone_size: few; v_call: TRBV11-2; j_call: TRBJ1-5; cdr3_aa: CASSLRGTASSPQHF
clone_size: .; v_call: TRBV9; j_call: TRBJ2-3; cdr3_aa: CASSGQGARDTQYF
clone_size: .; v_call: TRBV30; j_call: TRBJ2-6; cdr3_aa: CAWSAGTGTSGANVLTF
clone_size: .; v_call: TRBV30; j_call: TRBJ2-5; cdr3_aa: CAWNSPSGPLDETQYF
clone_size: .; v_call: TRBV5-1; j_call: TRBJ2-5; cdr3_aa: CASSTTSGGETQYF
clone_size: few; v_call: TRBV5-1; j_call: TRBJ2-5; cdr3_aa: CASSLVALTETQYF
clone_size: few; v_call: TRBV11-2; j_call: TRBJ2-7; cdr3_aa: CASSLARSSYEQYF
clone_size: few; v_call: TRBV30; j_call: TRBJ1-1; cdr3_aa: CAWSNIYSEAFF
clone_size: few; v_call: TRBV5-1; j_call: TRBJ1-5; cdr3_aa: CASSLDGTGGIQPQHF
clone_size: few; v_call: TRBV19; j_call: TRBJ2-2; cdr3_aa: CATADSFSGELFF
clone_size: few; v_call: TRBV14; j_call: TRBJ1-6; cdr3_aa: CASSEGGVNSPLHF
clone_size: .; v_call: TRBV5-1; j_call: TRBJ2-7; cdr3_aa: CASSIVPGQGYEQYF
clone_size: .; v_call: TRBV28; j_call: TRBJ2-1; cdr3_aa: CASSSSGGGYNEQFF
clone_size: few; v_call: TRBV5-1; j_call: TRBJ2-1; cdr3_aa: CASSPGPTGQGPTNEQFF
clone_size: few; v_call: TRBV10-3; j_call: TRBJ2-3; cdr3_aa: CAISITSTDTQYF
clone_size: few; v_call: TRBV2; j_call: TRBJ2-7; cdr3_aa: CASRPGPGGYEQYF
clone_size: .; v_call: TRBV9; j_call: TRBJ2-2; cdr3_aa: CASSAQRAGTGELFF
clone_size: .; v_call: TRBV9; j_call: TRBJ2-3; cdr3_aa: CASSAVAETDTQYF
clone_size: few; v_call: TRBV2; j_call: TRBJ1-4; cdr3_aa: CANSEEGRTNEKLFF
clone_size: few; v_call: TRBV28; j_call: TRBJ2-2; cdr3_aa: CASSLPGTGWTGELFF
clone_size: few; v_call: TRBV28; j_call: TRBJ1-4; cdr3_aa: CASNTVNEKLFF
clone_size: .; v_call: TRBV7-9; j_call: TRBJ2-7; cdr3_aa: CASSSPNSSYEQYF
clone_size: .; v_call: TRBV18; j_call: TRBJ1-2; cdr3_aa: CASSPGVRGSYGYTF
clone_size: .; v_call: TRBV11-3; j_call: TRBJ2-6; cdr3_aa: CASSLEEGRTGANVLTF
clone_size: .; v_call: TRBV12-5; j_call: TRBJ2-7; cdr3_aa: CASGSDYPLESLPFSDF